This section outlines one T cell receptor (beta chain) sequence together with its context. Produced via immunoSEQ multiplex PCR; TCRdb's table is partial and in-frame only. The table records about 9,100 clones, about two thirds of them present only once. The sample comes from a study of immune cell composition in non-small cell lung cancer. Trimming removed 1 base from V and 0 bases from J, with 18 bases in between. Germline V lookup: CDR1 SGHNT, CDR2 YENEEA. The CDR3 totals 18 residues. The sample was lung tumor tissue. This chain uses TRBV11-3 with TRBJ1-2; D is possibly TRBD1 (5 bases). This clonotype was sampled from a human donor with non-small cell lung cancer. CDR3 region: CASSLGGGRGGANYGYTF. CDR3 DNA sequence: TGTGCCAGCAGCTTAGGGGGCGGCCGCGGCGGAGCTAACTATGGCTACACCTTC.